These 8 T cell receptor beta chains share one sample of origin, sequenced in a study of blood T cells in healthy people across ages. Together with a sample-barcoded 5' primer, a J-beta primer mix was included in a second PCR lasting about 7 to 11 cycles. MiXCR, run by TCRdb on the 5' RACE reads, gives a single entry per CDR3 protein. The sample shows roughly 700,000 distinct CDR3 sequences, approximately 31% of them seen only once. Sequencing was done on a sample of blood. The receptors come from a woman of 80 years or more in good health.

This chain joins TRBV20-1 and TRBJ2-7, with D perhaps matching TRBD1 or TRBD2 (5 bases each). V shed 4 bases and J shed 3 bases, with 13 bases lying between them. Germline V gene data show CDR1 as DFQATT and CDR2 as SNEGSKA (reference sequence). The CDR3 is 13 amino acids. Here the CDR3 DNA reads TGCAGTGCTAACACCGGGACCCACTACGAGCAGTACTTC. Its translation is CSANTGTHYEQYF.

As to this clonotype: A much larger clone differs by one base, so this may be a read error. The chain combines TRBV29-1 with TRBJ2-7, with a tentative D call TRBD1 (5 bases). This CDR3 comprises 12 residues. Germline V lookup: CDR1 SQVTM, CDR2 ANQGSEA. Trimming stripped 6 bases from V and 2 bases from J, with 11 bases between. CDR3 sequence (DNA): TGCAGCGTACAGGAAGGTCCCTACGAGCAGTACTTC. Translated: CSVQEGPYEQYF.

V usage is TRBV5-1 and J usage is TRBJ2-3, with D perhaps given as TRBD1 or TRBD2 (6 bases each). The CDR3 is made up of 15 amino acids. Germline CDR1 and CDR2: SGHRS and YFSETQ. Trimming stripped 5 bases from V and 2 bases from J, with 15 bases between. Written as DNA, the CDR3 is TGCGCCAGCAGTGGAGGGGGGAACCCCACAGATACGCAGTATTTT. Protein: CASSGGGNPTDTQYF.

The V and J genes are TRBV29-1 and TRBJ2-3; maybe TRBD2 (5 bases). The CDR3 covers 15 residues. CDR1 and CDR2 from the germline V gene are SQVTM and ANQGSEA. Trimming removed 3 bases from V and 6 bases from J, with 19 bases in between. The CDR3: CSVDLEGRLADTQYF. The CDR3 nucleotides read TGCAGCGTTGATCTTGAGGGAAGACTGGCGGATACGCAGTATTTT.

The chain links TRBV20-1 to TRBJ1-2; D unresolved. V was cut by 3 bases and J by 2 bases, with 4 bases left in between. Germline V CDR1 and CDR2: DFQATT, SNEGSKA (reference sequence). The CDR3 extends over 11 amino acids. The DNA for the CDR3 is TGCAGTGCTAGTTTCAACTATGGCTACACCTTC. This encodes CSASFNYGYTF.

The table lists this clonotype with many counts. This chain links TRBV2 with TRBJ2-5; D is uncertain. V was shortened by 7 bases and J by 4 bases, with 7 bases between the two germline ends. The germline V gene encodes CDR1 SNHLY and CDR2 FYNNEI. The CDR3 runs to 11 residues. Here the CDR3 reads CASTMRETQYF. In DNA form, the CDR3 reads TGTGCCAGCACGATGAGAGAGACCCAGTACTTC.

In nucleotides, the CDR3 is TGTGCCAGCAGTTTAGCCAGGGGGGGATCCTACGAGCAGTACTTC. Its translation is CASSLARGGSYEQYF. The V and J genes are TRBV12-3 or TRBV12-4 and TRBJ2-7; possibly TRBD1 or TRBD2 for D (7 bases each). This CDR3 region has 15 residues. With 0 bases removed from V and 1 base from J, the gap between germline ends came to 10 bases.

This clonotype was observed once. Relative to the germline gene, one junction end is altered; a read error may explain this. The CDR3 reads CSVTTRGASYKEQFF. CDR3 nucleotides: TGCAGCGTTACGACCCGGGGGGCGTCCTACAAGGAGCAGTTCTTC. The genes are TRBV29-1 and TRBJ2-1, with D perhaps TRBD2 (7 bases). Germline V CDR1 and CDR2: SQVTM, ANQGSEA. CDR3 length: 15 amino acids.